The 3 T cell receptor beta chains below were found in one sample sequenced in a study of T cell clusters in autoimmune cytopenias. TRB rearrangements were amplified by touch-down multiplex PCR with mixed TRB-A/B primers. TCRdb reworked the multiplex PCR reads into one entry per CDR3 protein, no DNA. Its table records about 10,000 distinct CDR3 sequences. Each sample's input was 200 to 300 ng genomic DNA, some 40,000 genome equivalents. These sequences were also reported in another study, on T cell repertoires in aging, cancer and after chemotherapy.

Sequencing input: peripheral blood. These receptors came from a human donor in good health.

The genes are TRBV7-9 and TRBJ1-4; TCRdb's D call of TRBD1 is untestable without DNA. The CDR3 is 18 amino acids. Germline V gene data show CDR1 as SEHNR and CDR2 as FQNEAQ (reference sequence). The CDR3 loop is CASSYTAGGSSTNEKLFF.

V is TRBV6-2 or TRBV6-3 and J is TRBJ2-7; TCRdb's D call of TRBD1 is untestable without DNA. Germline CDR1 is MNHEY and CDR2 is SVGEGT. The CDR3 runs 17 residues. CDR3 loop: CASSYSAGAPISYGQYF.

V usage is TRBV7-2 and J usage is TRBJ2-1. The CDR3 is 14 residues long. Germline V gene lookup returns CDR1 SGHTA and CDR2 FQGNSA. This CDR3 is CASSFDLRSNEQFF.